This T cell receptor beta chain was observed in a study of T cell responses to AZD1222 COVID-19 vaccine. Notes on the study in general: Baseline seropositivity occurred in only a handful of AZD1222 recipients.

As for this clone: Its antigen is still unknown.

The assay was immunoSEQ multiplex PCR, and TCRdb's table has in-frame clones only and misses some. The sample lists 100,000 or so clones; roughly nine tenths were seen once. Germline V gives CDR1 SGHDT, CDR2 YYEEEE. There are 11 residues in the CDR3. V was trimmed by 4 bases and J by 3 bases, leaving 5 bases between them. Material: peripheral blood, obtained on day 0 of AZD1222 vaccination. The sequence came from an adult in good health. V gene TRBV5-6 combines with J gene TRBJ2-7; D unclear. CDR3 sequence reads: CASSHGYEQYF. In DNA form, the CDR3 reads TGTGCCAGCAGCCATGGCTACGAGCAGTACTTC.